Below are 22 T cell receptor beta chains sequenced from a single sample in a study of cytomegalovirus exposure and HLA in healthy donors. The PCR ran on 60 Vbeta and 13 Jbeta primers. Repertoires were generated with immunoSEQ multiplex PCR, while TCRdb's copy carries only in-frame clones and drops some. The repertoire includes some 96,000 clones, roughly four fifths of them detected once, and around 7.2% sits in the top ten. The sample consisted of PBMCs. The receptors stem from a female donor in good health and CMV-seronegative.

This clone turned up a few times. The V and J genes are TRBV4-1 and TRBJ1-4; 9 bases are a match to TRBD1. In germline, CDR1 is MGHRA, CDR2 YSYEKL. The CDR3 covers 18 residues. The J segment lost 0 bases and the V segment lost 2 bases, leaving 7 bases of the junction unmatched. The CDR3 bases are TGCGCCAGCAGCCAAATCTGGGACAGGGTTACAACTAATGAAAAACTGTTTTTT. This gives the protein CASSQIWDRVTTNEKLFF.

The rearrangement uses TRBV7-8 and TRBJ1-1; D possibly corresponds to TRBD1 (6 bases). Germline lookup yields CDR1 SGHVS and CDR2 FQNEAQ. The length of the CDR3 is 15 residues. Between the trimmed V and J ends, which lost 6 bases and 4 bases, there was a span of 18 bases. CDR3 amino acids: CASRPLPTGPTEAFF. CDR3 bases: TGTGCCAGCAGGCCTTTGCCTACAGGGCCCACTGAAGCTTTCTTT. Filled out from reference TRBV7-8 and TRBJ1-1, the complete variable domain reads GAGVSQSPRYKVAKRGQDVALRCDPISGHVSLFWYQQALGQGPEFLTYFQNEAQLDKSGLPSDRFFAERPEGSVSTLKIQRTQQEDSAVYLCASRPLPTGPTEAFFGQGTRLTVV.

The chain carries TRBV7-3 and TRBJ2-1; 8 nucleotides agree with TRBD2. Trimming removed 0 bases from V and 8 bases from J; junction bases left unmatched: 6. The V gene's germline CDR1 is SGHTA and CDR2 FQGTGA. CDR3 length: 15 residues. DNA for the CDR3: TGTGCCAGCAGCTTAACTGTCGGGGGGGCGGATGAGCAGTTCTTC. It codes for CASSLTVGGADEQFF.

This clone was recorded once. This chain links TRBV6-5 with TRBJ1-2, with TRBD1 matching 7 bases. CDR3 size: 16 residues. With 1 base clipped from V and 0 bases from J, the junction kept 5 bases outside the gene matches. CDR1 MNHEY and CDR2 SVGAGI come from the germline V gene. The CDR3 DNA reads TGTGCCAGCAGTTACTGGGGACAGTGGTCTAACTATGGCTACACCTTC. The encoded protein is CASSYWGQWSNYGYTF.

CDR3 nucleotide sequence: TGTGCCAGCAGTGTATCAGGGTCTGGGGCCAACGTCCTGACTTTC. Its protein product is CASSVSGSGANVLTF. The chain joins TRBV6-1 to TRBJ2-6; maybe TRBD1 (5 bases). V lost 4 bases to trimming and J lost 1 base, with 8 bases between them. From germline, CDR1 is MNHNS and CDR2 SASEGT. The CDR3 contains 15 residues.

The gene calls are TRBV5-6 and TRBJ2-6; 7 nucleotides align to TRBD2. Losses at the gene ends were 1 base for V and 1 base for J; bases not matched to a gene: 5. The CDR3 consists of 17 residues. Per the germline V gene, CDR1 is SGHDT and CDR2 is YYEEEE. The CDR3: CASSLLREFSGANVLTF. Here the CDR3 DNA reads TGTGCCAGCAGCTTGTTGCGGGAGTTTTCTGGGGCCAACGTCCTGACTTTC.

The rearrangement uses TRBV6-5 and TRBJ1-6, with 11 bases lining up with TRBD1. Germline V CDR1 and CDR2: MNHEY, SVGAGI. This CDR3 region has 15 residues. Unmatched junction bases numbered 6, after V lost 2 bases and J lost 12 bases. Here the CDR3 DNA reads TGTGCCAGCAGTTACCGGACAGGGGGCGGGGAACCCCTCCACTTT. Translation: CASSYRTGGGEPLHF.

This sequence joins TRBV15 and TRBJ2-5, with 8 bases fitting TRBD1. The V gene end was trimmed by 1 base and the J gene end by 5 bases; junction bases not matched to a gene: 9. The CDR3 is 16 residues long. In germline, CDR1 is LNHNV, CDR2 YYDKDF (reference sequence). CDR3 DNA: TGTGCCACCAGCAGAGTACCAGGGGGCAATATGGAGACCCAGTACTTC. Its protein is CATSRVPGGNMETQYF.

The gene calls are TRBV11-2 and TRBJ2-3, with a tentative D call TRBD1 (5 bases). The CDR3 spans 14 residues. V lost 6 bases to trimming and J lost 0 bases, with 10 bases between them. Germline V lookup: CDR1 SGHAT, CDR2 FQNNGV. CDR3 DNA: TGTGCCAGCAGACTCAGGGATAGCACAGATACGCAGTATTTT. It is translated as CASRLRDSTDTQYF.

CDR3 amino acids: CAWSSTSGGSNQPQHF. CDR3 nucleotides: TGTGCCTGGAGTTCCACTTCGGGGGGGAGCAATCAGCCCCAGCATTTT. The chain is built from TRBV30 and TRBJ1-5; possible D gene TRBD1, 5 bases. The CDR3 runs 16 residues. CDR1 GTSNPN and CDR2 SVGIG come from the germline V gene (reference sequence). The ends were cut back, 2 bases at V and 1 base at J, with 15 bases in the middle.

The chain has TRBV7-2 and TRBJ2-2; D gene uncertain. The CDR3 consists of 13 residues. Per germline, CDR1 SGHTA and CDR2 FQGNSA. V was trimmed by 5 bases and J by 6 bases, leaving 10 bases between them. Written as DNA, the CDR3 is TGTGCCAGCAGCCGGAGTGGGTCCGGGGAGCTGTTTTTT. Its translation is CASSRSGSGELFF.

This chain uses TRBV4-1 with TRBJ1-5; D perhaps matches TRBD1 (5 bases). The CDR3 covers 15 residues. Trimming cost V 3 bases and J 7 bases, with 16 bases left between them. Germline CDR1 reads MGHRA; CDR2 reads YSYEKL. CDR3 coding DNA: TGCGCCAGCAGCCAGGGCAGGGATATAGGACAGCCCCAGCATTTT. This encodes CASSQGRDIGQPQHF.

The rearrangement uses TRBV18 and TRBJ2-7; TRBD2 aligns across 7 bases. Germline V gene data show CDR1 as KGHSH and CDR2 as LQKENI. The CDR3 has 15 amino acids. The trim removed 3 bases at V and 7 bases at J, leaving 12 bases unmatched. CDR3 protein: CASSPATSSRWEQYF. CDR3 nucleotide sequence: TGTGCCAGCTCACCGGCGACTAGCTCCCGGTGGGAGCAGTACTTC.

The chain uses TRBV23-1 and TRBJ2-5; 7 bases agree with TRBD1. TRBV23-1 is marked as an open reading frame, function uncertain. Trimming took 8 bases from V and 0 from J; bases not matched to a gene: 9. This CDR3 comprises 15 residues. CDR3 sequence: CASGTGDKDQETQYF. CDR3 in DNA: TGCGCCAGCGGCACAGGGGACAAAGACCAAGAGACCCAGTACTTC.

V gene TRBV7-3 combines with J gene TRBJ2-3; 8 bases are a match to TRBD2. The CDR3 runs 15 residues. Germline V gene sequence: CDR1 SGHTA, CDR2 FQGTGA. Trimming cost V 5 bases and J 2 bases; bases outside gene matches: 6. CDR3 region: CASSLASGSTDTQYF. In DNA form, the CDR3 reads TGTGCCAGCAGCCTGGCTAGCGGGTCCACAGATACGCAGTATTTT.

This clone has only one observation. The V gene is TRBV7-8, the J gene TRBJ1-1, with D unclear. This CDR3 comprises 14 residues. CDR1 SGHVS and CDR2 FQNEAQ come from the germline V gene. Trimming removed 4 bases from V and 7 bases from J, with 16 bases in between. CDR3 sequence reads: CASSWSPRSGEAFF. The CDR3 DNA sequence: TGTGCCAGCAGCTGGAGTCCCCGGTCGGGTGAAGCTTTCTTT.

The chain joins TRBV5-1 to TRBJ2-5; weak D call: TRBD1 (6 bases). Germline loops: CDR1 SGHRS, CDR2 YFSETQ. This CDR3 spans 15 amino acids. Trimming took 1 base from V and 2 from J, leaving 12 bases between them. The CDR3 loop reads CASSLQGQKQETQYF. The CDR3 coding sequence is TGCGCCAGCAGCTTGCAGGGACAAAAGCAAGAGACCCAGTACTTC.

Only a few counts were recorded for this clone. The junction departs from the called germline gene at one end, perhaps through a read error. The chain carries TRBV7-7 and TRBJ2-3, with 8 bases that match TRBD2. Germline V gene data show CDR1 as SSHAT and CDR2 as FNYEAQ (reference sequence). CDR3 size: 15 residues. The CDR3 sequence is CASSLVYGGADTQYF. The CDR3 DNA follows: TGTGCTAGCAGCTTAGTTTACGGGGGGGCGGATACGCAGTATTTT.

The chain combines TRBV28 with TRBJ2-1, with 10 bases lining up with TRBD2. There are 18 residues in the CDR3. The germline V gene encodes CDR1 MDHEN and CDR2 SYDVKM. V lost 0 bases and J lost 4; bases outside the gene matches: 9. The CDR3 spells CASSLWGTSVPPYNEQFF. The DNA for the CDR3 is TGTGCCAGCAGTTTATGGGGGACTAGCGTTCCTCCGTACAATGAGCAGTTCTTC.

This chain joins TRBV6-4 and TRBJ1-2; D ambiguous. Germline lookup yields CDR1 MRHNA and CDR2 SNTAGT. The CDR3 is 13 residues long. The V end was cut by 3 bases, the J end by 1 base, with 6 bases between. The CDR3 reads CASSESGNYGYTF. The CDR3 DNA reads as TGTGCCAGCAGTGAATCCGGTAACTATGGCTACACCTTC.

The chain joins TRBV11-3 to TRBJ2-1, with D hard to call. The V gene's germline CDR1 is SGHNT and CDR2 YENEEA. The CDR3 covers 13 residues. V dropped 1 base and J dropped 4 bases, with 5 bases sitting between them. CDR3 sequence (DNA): TGTGCCAGCAGCTTAGGGCCTTACAATGAGCAGTTCTTC. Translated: CASSLGPYNEQFF.

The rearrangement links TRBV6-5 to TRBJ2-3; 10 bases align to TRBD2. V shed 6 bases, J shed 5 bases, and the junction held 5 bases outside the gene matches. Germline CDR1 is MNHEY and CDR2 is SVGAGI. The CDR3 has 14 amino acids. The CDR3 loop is CASRSGGAVDTQYF. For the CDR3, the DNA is TGTGCCAGCAGAAGCGGGGGGGCGGTAGATACGCAGTATTTT.